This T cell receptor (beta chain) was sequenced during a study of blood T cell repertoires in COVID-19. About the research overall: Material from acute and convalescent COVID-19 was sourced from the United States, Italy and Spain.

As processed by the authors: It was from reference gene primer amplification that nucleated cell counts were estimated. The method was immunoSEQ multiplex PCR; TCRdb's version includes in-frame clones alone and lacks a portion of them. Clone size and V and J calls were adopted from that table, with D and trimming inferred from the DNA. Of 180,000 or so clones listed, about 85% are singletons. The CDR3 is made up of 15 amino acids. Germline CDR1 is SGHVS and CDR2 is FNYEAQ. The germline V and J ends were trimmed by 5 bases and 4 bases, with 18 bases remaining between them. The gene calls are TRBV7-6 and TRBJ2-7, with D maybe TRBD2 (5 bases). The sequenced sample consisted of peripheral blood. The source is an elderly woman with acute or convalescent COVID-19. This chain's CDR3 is CASSLGRSSGYEQYF. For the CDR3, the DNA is TGTGCCAGCAGCCTGGGTCGAAGTTCGGGATACGAGCAGTACTTC.